Shown below are 7 T cell receptor beta chains from a single sample sequenced in a study of human T cells and chemical hapten exposure. One entry per CDR3 protein, called by TCRdb with MiXCR from the RACE reads. The sample shows 50,000 or so distinct CDR3 sequences, roughly 9.5% of them seen only once. Time point denoted: patch test 1, 2 weeks after DPC sensitization. Noted treatment: therapeutic diphenylcyclopropenone sensitization with weekly scalp DPC. The specimen was whole blood, collected in connection with sensitization to the hapten diphenylcyclopropenone (DPC). The receptors stem from a woman between 45 and 60 years old with alopecia areata. Some clones in this sample may be carry-over from other donors' samples.

This clonotype was counted many times. This chain connects TRBV20-1 to TRBJ1-3; D call uncertain. Per germline, CDR1 DFQATT and CDR2 SNEGSKA (reference sequence). The V end lost 6 bases, the J end lost 4 bases, and 10 bases lay between the germline ends. The CDR3 length is 12 residues. This CDR3 is CSAPFDGNTIYF. The DNA of the CDR3 is TGCAGTGCCCCTTTTGACGGAAACACCATATATTTT.

This clonotype was found a few times. V usage is TRBV2 and J usage is TRBJ1-1, with D possibly matching TRBD1 (5 bases). V lost 4 bases and J 1 base, leaving 16 bases between the germline ends. Germline assignment: CDR1 SNHLY and CDR2 FYNNEI. The CDR3 runs 16 residues. The CDR3 region is CASSGGISVGNTEAFF. The CDR3 coding sequence is TGTGCCAGCAGTGGGGGGATAAGCGTCGGGAACACTGAAGCTTTCTTT.

This clonotype was seen repeatedly, ten times or more. This sequence joins TRBV5-4 and TRBJ2-2, with 12 bases aligning to TRBD2. The CDR3 is 18 residues long. In germline, CDR1 is SGHNT, CDR2 YYREEE (reference sequence). V was pared by 2 bases and J by 2 bases, with 7 bases of the junction left unmatched. DNA of the CDR3: TGTGCCAGCAGCTTAGGACTAGCGGGACCGACTAACACCGGGGAGCTGTTTTTT. It is translated as CASSLGLAGPTNTGELFF. The whole variable domain, remainder taken from reference TRBV5-4 and TRBJ2-2, is ETGVTQSPTHLIKTRGQQVTLRCSSQSGHNTVSWYQQALGQGPQFIFQYYREEENGRGNFPPRFSGLQFPNYSSELNVNALELDDSALYLCASSLGLAGPTNTGELFFGEGSRLTVL.

This clonotype was counted ten times or more. The chain has TRBV7-9 and TRBJ2-7; 9 nucleotides align to TRBD1. Germline CDR1 SEHNR, CDR2 FQNEAQ (reference sequence). J lost 0 bases, V lost 9 bases, and 9 bases had no gene match. The CDR3 is made up of 15 amino acids. Here the CDR3 reads CASDRGDRASYEQYF. The CDR3 region has the DNA TGTGCCAGTGATCGAGGGGACAGGGCCTCCTACGAGCAGTACTTC. The whole variable domain, filled in from reference TRBV7-9 and TRBJ2-7, reads DTGVSQNPRHKITKRGQNVTFRCDPISEHNRLYWYRQTLGQGPEFLTYFQNEAQLEKSRLLSDRFSAERPKGSFSTLEIQRTEQGDSAMYLCASDRGDRASYEQYFGPGTRLTVT.

Comment on this clonotype: One base away lies a much larger clone, so this may be a sequencing read error. In this CDR3 the conserved last residue, phenylalanine or tryptophan, is missing, so a read error is likely. This chain joins TRBV29-1 and TRBJ2-5; no definite D call. Trimming took off 6 bases at V and 4 bases at J, with 12 bases between the two ends. CDR1 is SQVTM and CDR2 is ANQGSEA in the germline V gene. The CDR3 contains 12 residues. As DNA, the CDR3 is TGCAGCGTCTCCCAAGGACGAGAGACCCAGTACATC. Translating it yields CSVSQGRETQYI.

There are many counts of this clonotype. The rearrangement links TRBV7-2 to TRBJ2-4; 12 bases map to TRBD2. The ends lost 5 bases at V and 9 bases at J; junction bases unmatched: 14. This CDR3 is 17 amino acids long. Germline CDR1 reads SGHTA; CDR2 reads FQGNSA. CDR3 region: CASSPIMTSGRFGIQYF. DNA for the CDR3: TGTGCCAGCAGCCCTATTATGACTAGCGGGAGATTCGGCATTCAGTACTTC.

The chain employs TRBV7-8 and TRBJ2-1; tentatively, D is TRBD2 (5 bases). Trimming shortened V by 2 bases and J by 5 bases, and 16 bases separated the two germline ends. Germline-derived CDR1 and CDR2 are SGHVS and FQNEAQ. The CDR3 covers 16 residues. The CDR3 coding sequence is TGTGCCAGCAGCTTACGGCTAGCCCGGGGAGACAATGAGCAGTTCTTC. Residues: CASSLRLARGDNEQFF.